This T cell receptor beta chain was identified in a study of blood T cell repertoires in COVID-19. Study at large: Material from acute and convalescent COVID-19 was sourced from the United States, Italy and Spain. T cells, B-cell-depleted T cells, or PBMCs provided the cDNA or gDNA that served as material.

This clone was recorded only once. Libraries were prepared by immunoSEQ multiplex PCR; TCRdb keeps only in-frame clonotypes and omits some of them. The data hold about 82,000 clones, with around 89% observed a single time. The CDR3 is made up of 16 amino acids. The V segment lost 6 bases and the J segment 5 bases; nucleotides outside the gene matches: 13. CDR1 and CDR2 from the germline V gene are KGHDR and SFDVKD. Adults between about 18 and 95 years of age took part from approximately 24 US areas. Participants' reported clinical history set cohort assignment. The sequencing sample was made of PBMCs or T cells enriched from blood (not recorded which). The genes are TRBV24-1 and TRBJ2-5; 8 nucleotides line up with TRBD1. The TCR sequence derives from a woman aged 50 to 60 with acute COVID-19. This CDR3 is CATSKTGTGEGETQYF. In nucleotides, the CDR3 is TGTGCCACCAGTAAGACCGGGACAGGCGAAGGGGAGACCCAGTACTTC.